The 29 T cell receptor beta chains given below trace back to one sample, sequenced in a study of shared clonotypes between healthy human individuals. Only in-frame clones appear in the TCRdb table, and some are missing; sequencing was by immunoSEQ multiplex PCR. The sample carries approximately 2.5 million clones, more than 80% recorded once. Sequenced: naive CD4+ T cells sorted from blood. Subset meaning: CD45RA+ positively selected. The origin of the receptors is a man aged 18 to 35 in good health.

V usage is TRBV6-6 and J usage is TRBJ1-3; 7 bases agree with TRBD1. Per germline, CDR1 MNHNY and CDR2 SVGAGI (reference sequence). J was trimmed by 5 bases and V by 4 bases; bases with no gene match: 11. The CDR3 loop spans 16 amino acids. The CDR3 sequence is CASSSGTTGVRNTIYF. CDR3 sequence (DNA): TGTGCCAGCAGTTCGGGGACAACAGGGGTCAGAAACACCATATATTTT.

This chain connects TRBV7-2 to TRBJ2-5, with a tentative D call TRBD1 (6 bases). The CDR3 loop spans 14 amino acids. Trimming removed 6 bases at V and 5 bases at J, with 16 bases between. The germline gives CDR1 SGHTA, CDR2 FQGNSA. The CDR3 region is CASSSDRSSETQYF. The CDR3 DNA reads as TGTGCCAGCAGTTCCGACAGGAGTTCGGAGACCCAGTACTTC. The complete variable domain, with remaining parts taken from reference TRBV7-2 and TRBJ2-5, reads GAGVSQSPSNKVTEKGKDVELRCDPISGHTALYWYRQSLGQGLEFLIYFQGNSAPDKSGLPSDRFSAERTGGSVSTLTIQRTQQEDSAVYLCASSSDRSSETQYFGPGTRLLVL.

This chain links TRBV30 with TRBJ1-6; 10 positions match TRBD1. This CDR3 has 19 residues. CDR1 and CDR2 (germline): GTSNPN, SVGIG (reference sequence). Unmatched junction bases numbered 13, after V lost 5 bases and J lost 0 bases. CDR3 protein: CAWESRGQGLRSYNSPLHF. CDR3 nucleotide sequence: TGTGCCTGGGAAAGTCGGGGACAGGGGTTACGCTCCTATAATTCACCCCTCCACTTT.

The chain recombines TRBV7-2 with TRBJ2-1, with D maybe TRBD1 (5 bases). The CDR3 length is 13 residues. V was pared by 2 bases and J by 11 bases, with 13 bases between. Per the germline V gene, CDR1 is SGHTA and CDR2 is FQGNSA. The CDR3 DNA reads TGTGCCAGCAGCTTAATTAGGGGTTTGCAGCAGTTCTTC. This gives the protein CASSLIRGLQQFF.

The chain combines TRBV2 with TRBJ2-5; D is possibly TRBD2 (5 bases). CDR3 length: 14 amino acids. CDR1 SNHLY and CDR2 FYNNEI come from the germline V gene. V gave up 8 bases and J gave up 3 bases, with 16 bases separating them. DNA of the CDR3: TGTGCCAGCCGAGGGTTTTCGGCAAAAGAGACCCAGTACTTC. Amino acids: CASRGFSAKETQYF. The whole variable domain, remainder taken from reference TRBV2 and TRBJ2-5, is EPEVTQTPSHQVTQMGQEVILRCVPISNHLYFYWYRQILGQKVEFLVSFYNNEISEKSEIFDDQFSVERPDGSNFTLKIRSTKLEDSAMYFCASRGFSAKETQYFGPGTRLLVL.

The DNA for the CDR3 is TGTGCCAGCAGGAATCGCCGGGCAGACACCGGGGAGCTGTTTTTT. This translates into CASRNRRADTGELFF. J is TRBJ2-2 and V is TRBV6-6; D uncertain. The CDR3 length is 15 residues. Trimming stripped 6 bases from V and 3 bases from J, with 14 bases between. Germline V gives CDR1 MNHNY, CDR2 SVGAGI (reference sequence).

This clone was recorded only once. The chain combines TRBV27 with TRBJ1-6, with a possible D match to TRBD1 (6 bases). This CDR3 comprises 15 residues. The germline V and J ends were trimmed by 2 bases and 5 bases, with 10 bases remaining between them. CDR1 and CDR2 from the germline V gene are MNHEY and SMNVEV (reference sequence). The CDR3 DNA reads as TGTGCCAGCAGTTTAAGGGACACCGATAATTCACCCCTCCACTTT. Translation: CASSLRDTDNSPLHF.

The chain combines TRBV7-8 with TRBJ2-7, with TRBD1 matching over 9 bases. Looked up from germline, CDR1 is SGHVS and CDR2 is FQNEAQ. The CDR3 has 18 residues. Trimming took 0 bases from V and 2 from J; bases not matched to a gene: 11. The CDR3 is CASSLAPTGTGTTYEQYF. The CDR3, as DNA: TGTGCCAGCAGCTTAGCCCCGACCGGGACAGGGACGACCTACGAGCAGTACTTC.

CDR3 DNA sequence: TGCGCCAGCAGCACGGGACTAGTGAAGAGTTACGGATACGAGCAGTACTTC. Translated, it gives CASSTGLVKSYGYEQYF. J is TRBJ2-7 and V is TRBV5-1; 8 nucleotides align to TRBD2. Germline trimming cut 4 bases from V and 4 bases from J; bases unmatched to any gene: 16. CDR3 length: 17 amino acids. From germline, CDR1 is SGHRS and CDR2 YFSETQ. Based on the CDR3 plus reference TRBV5-1 and TRBJ2-7, the full variable domain is KAGVTQTPRYLIKTRGQQVTLSCSPISGHRSVSWYQQTPGQGLQFLFEYFSETQRNKGNFPGRFSGRQFSNSRSEMNVSTLELGDSALYLCASSTGLVKSYGYEQYFGPGTRLTVT.

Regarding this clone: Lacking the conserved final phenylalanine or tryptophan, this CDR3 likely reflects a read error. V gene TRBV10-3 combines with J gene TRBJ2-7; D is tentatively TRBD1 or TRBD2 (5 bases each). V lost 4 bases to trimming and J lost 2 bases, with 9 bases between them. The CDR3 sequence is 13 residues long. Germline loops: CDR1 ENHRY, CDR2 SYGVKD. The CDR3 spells CAISAGSPYEQYL. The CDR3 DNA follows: TGTGCCATCAGTGCAGGGAGCCCCTACGAGCAGTACCTC.

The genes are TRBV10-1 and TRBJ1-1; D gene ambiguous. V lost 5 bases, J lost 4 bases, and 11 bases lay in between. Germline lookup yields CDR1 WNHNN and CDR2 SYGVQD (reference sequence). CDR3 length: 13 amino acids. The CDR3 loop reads CASSIAGPTEAFF. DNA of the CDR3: TGCGCCAGCAGTATCGCAGGCCCCACTGAAGCTTTCTTT.

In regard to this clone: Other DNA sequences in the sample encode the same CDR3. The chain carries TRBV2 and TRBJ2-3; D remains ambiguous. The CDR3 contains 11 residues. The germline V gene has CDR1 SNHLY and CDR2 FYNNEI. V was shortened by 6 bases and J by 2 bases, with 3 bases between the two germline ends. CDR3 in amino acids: CASSTTDTQYF. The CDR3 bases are TGTGCCAGCAGCACCACAGATACGCAGTATTTT.

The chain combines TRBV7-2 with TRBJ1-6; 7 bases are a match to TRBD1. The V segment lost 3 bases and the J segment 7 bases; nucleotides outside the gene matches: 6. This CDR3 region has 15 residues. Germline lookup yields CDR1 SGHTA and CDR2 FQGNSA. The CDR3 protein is CASSLSGTANSPLHF. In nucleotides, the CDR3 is TGTGCCAGCAGCTTGTCCGGGACAGCCAATTCACCCCTCCACTTT.

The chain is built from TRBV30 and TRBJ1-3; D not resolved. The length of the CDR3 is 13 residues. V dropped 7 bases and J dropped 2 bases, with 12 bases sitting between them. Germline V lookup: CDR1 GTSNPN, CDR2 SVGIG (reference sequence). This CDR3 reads CASQREPGNTIYF. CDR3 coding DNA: TGTGCCTCACAGAGAGAGCCTGGAAACACCATATATTTT.

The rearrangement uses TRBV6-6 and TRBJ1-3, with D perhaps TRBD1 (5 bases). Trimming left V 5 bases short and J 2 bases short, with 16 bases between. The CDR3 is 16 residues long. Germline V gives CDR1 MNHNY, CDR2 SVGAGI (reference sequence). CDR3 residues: CASSAAGPGAGNTIYF. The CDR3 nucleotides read TGTGCCAGCAGTGCCGCAGGGCCTGGCGCTGGAAACACCATATATTTT.

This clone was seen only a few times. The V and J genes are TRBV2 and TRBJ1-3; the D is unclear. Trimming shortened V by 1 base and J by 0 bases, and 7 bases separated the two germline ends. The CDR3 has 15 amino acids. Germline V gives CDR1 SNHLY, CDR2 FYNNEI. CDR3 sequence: CASSEVRASGNTIYF. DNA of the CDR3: TGTGCCAGCAGTGAAGTGAGGGCCTCTGGAAACACCATATATTTT. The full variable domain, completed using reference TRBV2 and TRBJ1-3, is EPEVTQTPSHQVTQMGQEVILRCVPISNHLYFYWYRQILGQKVEFLVSFYNNEISEKSEIFDDQFSVERPDGSNFTLKIRSTKLEDSAMYFCASSEVRASGNTIYFGEGSWLTVV.

CDR3 sequence: CASSLVTGSVGTGELFF. In DNA, the CDR3 is TGTGCCAGCAGCTTGGTTACAGGGTCTGTCGGGACCGGGGAGCTGTTTTTT. The rearrangement links TRBV5-4 to TRBJ2-2; D is possibly TRBD1 (6 bases). V was shortened by 0 bases and J by 5 bases, with 17 bases between the two germline ends. The CDR3 spans 17 residues. Germline CDR1 and CDR2: SGHNT and YYREEE (reference sequence).

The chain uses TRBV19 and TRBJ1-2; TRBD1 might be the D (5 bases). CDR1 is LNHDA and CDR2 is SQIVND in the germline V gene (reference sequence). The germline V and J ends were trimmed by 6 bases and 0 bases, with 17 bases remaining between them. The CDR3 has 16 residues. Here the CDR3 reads CASSNNRGTANYGYTF. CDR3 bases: TGTGCCAGTAGCAATAACCGGGGGACGGCTAACTATGGCTACACCTTC.

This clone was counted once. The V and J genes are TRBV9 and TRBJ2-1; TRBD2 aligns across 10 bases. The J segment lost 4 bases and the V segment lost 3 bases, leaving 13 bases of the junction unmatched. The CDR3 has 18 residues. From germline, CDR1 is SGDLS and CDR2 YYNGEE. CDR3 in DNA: TGTGCCAGCAGCGCCACCCCGGATCGACTAGCGGGTTACAATGAGCAGTTCTTC. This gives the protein CASSATPDRLAGYNEQFF. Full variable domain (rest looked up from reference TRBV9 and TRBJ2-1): DSGVTQTPKHLITATGQRVTLRCSPRSGDLSVYWYQQSLDQGLQFLIQYYNGEERAKGNILERFSAQQFPDLHSELNLSSLELGDSALYFCASSATPDRLAGYNEQFFGPGTRLTVL.

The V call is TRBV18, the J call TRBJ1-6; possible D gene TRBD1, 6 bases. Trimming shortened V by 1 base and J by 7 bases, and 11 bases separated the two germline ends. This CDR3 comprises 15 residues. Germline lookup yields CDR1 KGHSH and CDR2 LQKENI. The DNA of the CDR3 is TGTGCCAGCTCACCACGTGGGGGCTTAAATTCACCCCTCCACTTT. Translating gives CASSPRGGLNSPLHF. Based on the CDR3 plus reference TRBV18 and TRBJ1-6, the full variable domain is NAGVMQNPRHLVRRRGQEARLRCSPMKGHSHVYWYRQLPEEGLKFMVYLQKENIIDESGMPKERFSAEFPKEGPSILRIQQVVRGDSAAYFCASSPRGGLNSPLHFGNGTRLTVT.

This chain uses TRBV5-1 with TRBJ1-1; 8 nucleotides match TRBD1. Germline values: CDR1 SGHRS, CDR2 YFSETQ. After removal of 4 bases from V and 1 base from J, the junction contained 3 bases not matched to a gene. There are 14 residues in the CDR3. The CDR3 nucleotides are TGCGCCAGCAGCGCGGGACAGGAGAACACTGAAGCTTTCTTT. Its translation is CASSAGQENTEAFF.

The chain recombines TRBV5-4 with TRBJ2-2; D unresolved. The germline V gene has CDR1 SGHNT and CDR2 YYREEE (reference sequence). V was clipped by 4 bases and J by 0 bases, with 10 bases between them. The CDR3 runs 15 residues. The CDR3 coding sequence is TGTGCCAGCAGCGGCGATCTCGCGAACACCGGGGAGCTGTTTTTT. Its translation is CASSGDLANTGELFF.

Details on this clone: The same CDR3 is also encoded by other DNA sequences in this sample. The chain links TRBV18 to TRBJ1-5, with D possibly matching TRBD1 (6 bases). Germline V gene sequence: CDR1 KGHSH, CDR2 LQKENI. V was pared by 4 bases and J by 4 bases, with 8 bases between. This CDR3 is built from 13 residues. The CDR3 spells CASSLQGNQPQHF. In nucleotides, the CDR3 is TGTGCCAGCTCACTCCAGGGGAATCAGCCCCAGCATTTT.

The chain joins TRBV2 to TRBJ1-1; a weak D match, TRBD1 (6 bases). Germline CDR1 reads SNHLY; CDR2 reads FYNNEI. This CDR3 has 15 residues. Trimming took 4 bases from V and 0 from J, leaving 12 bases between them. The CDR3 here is CASSAWDTLNTEAFF. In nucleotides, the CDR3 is TGTGCCAGCAGTGCCTGGGACACCTTGAACACTGAAGCTTTCTTT. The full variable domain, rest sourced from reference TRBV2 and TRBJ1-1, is EPEVTQTPSHQVTQMGQEVILRCVPISNHLYFYWYRQILGQKVEFLVSFYNNEISEKSEIFDDQFSVERPDGSNFTLKIRSTKLEDSAMYFCASSAWDTLNTEAFFGQGTRLTVV.

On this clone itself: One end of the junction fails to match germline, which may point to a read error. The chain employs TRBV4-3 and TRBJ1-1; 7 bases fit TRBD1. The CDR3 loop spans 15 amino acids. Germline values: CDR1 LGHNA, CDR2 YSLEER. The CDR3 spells CASSPGGVGTTEALF. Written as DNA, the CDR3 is TGCGCCAGCAGCCCAGGGGGGGTCGGGACCACTGAAGCTCTCTTT.

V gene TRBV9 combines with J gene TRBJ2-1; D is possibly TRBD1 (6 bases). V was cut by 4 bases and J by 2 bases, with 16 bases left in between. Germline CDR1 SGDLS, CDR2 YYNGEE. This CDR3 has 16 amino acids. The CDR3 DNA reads TGTGCCAGCAGCATAGCCGGGACACCGACCTACAATGAGCAGTTCTTC. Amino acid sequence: CASSIAGTPTYNEQFF.

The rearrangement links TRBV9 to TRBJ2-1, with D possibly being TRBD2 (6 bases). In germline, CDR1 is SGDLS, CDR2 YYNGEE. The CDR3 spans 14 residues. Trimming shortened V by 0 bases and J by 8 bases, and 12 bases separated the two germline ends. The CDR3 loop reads CASSVAETRDEQFF. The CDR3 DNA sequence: TGTGCCAGCAGCGTAGCTGAGACTAGGGATGAGCAGTTCTTC.

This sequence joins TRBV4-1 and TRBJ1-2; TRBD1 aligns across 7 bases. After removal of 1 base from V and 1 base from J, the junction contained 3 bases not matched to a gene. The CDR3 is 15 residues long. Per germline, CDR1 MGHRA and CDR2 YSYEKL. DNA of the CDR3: TGCGCCAGCAGCCAAGCACAGGGGAATAACTATGGCTACACCTTC. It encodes CASSQAQGNNYGYTF.

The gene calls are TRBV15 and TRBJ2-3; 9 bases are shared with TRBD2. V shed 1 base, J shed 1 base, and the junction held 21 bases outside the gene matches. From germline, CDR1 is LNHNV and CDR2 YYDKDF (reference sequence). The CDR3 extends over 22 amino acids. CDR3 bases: TGTGCCACCAGCAGAGTTATCAAGCGGGGGGCGAAACTAACTAACCGCACAGATACGCAGTATTTT. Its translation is CATSRVIKRGAKLTNRTDTQYF.